The 17 T cell receptor beta chains listed next were all sequenced from one sample in a study of cytomegalovirus exposure and HLA in healthy donors. The study ran its PCR with 60 Vbeta and 13 Jbeta primers. Sequencing used immunoSEQ multiplex PCR; TCRdb keeps in-frame clones, though not all of them. The data show 150,000 to 200,000 clones, 70% to 80% seen once. Sequencing was performed on PBMCs. The receptor set was obtained from a woman in her twenties or thirties in good health and CMV-seropositive.

The chain uses TRBV5-4 and TRBJ2-5; 9 nucleotides agree with TRBD1. Germline CDR1 is SGHNT and CDR2 is YYREEE (reference sequence). Trimming took 2 bases from V and 4 from J; bases not matched to a gene: 3. The CDR3 covers 14 residues. This chain's CDR3 is CASSLGGQGETQYF. CDR3 bases: TGTGCCAGCAGCTTAGGGGGACAGGGAGAGACCCAGTACTTC.

This clone was observed a handful of times. The chain combines TRBV19 with TRBJ1-6; D is ambiguous. The CDR3 is 19 residues long. Germline values: CDR1 LNHDA, CDR2 SQIVND (reference sequence). The V gene lost 5 bases and the J gene lost 5 bases, with 25 bases spanning the gap. CDR3 residues: CASSPVRSSSYSNNSPLHF. As DNA, the CDR3 is TGTGCCAGTAGTCCCGTCCGGTCCTCAAGCTATAGCAATAATTCACCCCTCCACTTT.

The J gene is TRBJ2-7, the V gene TRBV4-3, with 10 positions matching TRBD1. The CDR3 spans 18 residues. V gave up 0 bases and J gave up 2 bases; unmatched junction bases: 10. Germline V gene sequence: CDR1 LGHNA, CDR2 YSLEER. CDR3 region: CASSQDVTGGAQTYEQYF. The CDR3 nucleotides are TGCGCCAGCAGCCAAGATGTGACAGGGGGCGCCCAAACCTACGAGCAGTACTTC.

The V call is TRBV4-1, the J call TRBJ2-4; a weak D match, TRBD1 (5 bases). Germline V gene data show CDR1 as MGHRA and CDR2 as YSYEKL. Trimming left V 0 bases short and J 10 bases short, with 13 bases between. The CDR3 contains 14 residues. CDR3 residues: CASSQDSLGVIQYF. CDR3 DNA sequence: TGCGCCAGCAGCCAAGATAGCTTAGGGGTTATTCAGTACTTC.

The rearrangement links TRBV4-3 to TRBJ2-7, with 7 bases aligning to TRBD2. Per germline, CDR1 LGHNA and CDR2 YSLEER. The CDR3 is 16 amino acids. J gave up 2 bases and V 0 bases, and 7 bases lay outside the gene matches. CDR3 protein: CASSQDLASGAYEQYF. In DNA form, the CDR3 reads TGCGCCAGCAGCCAAGATTTGGCTAGCGGCGCCTACGAGCAGTACTTC.

This chain joins TRBV5-8 and TRBJ2-1; D gene unclear. The V gene's germline CDR1 is SGHTS and CDR2 YDEGEE. The CDR3 is 13 residues long. V was pared by 2 bases and J by 9 bases, with 12 bases between. CDR3 coding DNA: TGTGCCAGCAGCTTCTCTAGTTACGGTGAGCAGTTCTTC. Amino acid sequence: CASSFSSYGEQFF.

This chain connects TRBV19 to TRBJ2-5; 10 bases map to TRBD2. Germline CDR1 and CDR2: LNHDA and SQIVND (reference sequence). The CDR3 is made up of 16 amino acids. The junction had 10 bases not matched to a gene; V was cut back by 7 bases and J by 2 bases. CDR3 sequence: CASTDGRAGGQETQYF. Written as DNA, the CDR3 is TGTGCCAGTACCGACGGGCGAGCGGGGGGGCAAGAGACCCAGTACTTC.

The chain couples TRBV27 to TRBJ2-2; 9 nucleotides line up with TRBD2. The CDR3 consists of 17 residues. V was clipped by 5 bases and J by 0 bases; unmatched bases: 7. CDR1 is MNHEY and CDR2 is SMNVEV in the germline V gene (reference sequence). CDR3 amino acids: CASSPLAGGANTGELFF. Here the CDR3 DNA reads TGTGCCAGCAGTCCCCTCGCGGGGGGGGCGAACACCGGGGAGCTGTTTTTT.

The chain links TRBV18 to TRBJ2-1, with TRBD1 identical over 7 bases. CDR1 and CDR2 (germline): KGHSH, LQKENI. The CDR3 is 16 residues long. V was pared by 6 bases and J by 5 bases, with 13 bases of the junction left unmatched. The CDR3 DNA reads TGTGCCAGCTCTCTGACAGGGCGCGTAGGGAACAATGAGCAGTTCTTC. It is translated as CASSLTGRVGNNEQFF.

V is TRBV2 and J is TRBJ2-3, with TRBD2 matching 11 bases. The V segment lost 7 bases and the J segment 6 bases; nucleotides outside the gene matches: 3. CDR3 length equals 13 residues. Germline lookup yields CDR1 SNHLY and CDR2 FYNNEI. The CDR3 reads CASISGGADTQYF. In DNA form, the CDR3 reads TGTGCCAGCATTAGCGGGGGGGCGGATACGCAGTATTTT.

The V and J genes are TRBV6-1 and TRBJ2-7, with 8 nucleotides matching TRBD1. V was clipped by 7 bases and J by 0 bases; unmatched bases: 5. CDR1 is MNHNS and CDR2 is SASEGT in the germline V gene. The CDR3 runs to 14 residues. CDR3 region: CASKRTGNSYEQYF. As DNA, the CDR3 is TGTGCCAGCAAACGGACAGGGAACTCCTACGAGCAGTACTTC.

This chain connects TRBV28 to TRBJ2-3, with TRBD2 identical over 14 bases. The CDR3 is made up of 17 amino acids. J lost 4 bases, V lost 0 bases, and 3 bases had no gene match. Germline CDR1 is MDHEN and CDR2 is SYDVKM. CDR3 nucleotides: TGTGCCAGCAGTTTATGGACTAGCGGGGGGGCCCCAGATACGCAGTATTTT. Its translation: CASSLWTSGGAPDTQYF.

The chain employs TRBV7-8 and TRBJ1-1, with unresolved D. This CDR3 region has 13 residues. V shed 1 base and J shed 2 bases, with 5 bases lying between them. CDR1 SGHVS and CDR2 FQNEAQ come from the germline V gene. The CDR3 coding sequence is TGTGCCAGCAGCTTAGGTTCTAACACTGAAGCTTTCTTT. Translation gives CASSLGSNTEAFF. The whole variable domain, remainder taken from reference TRBV7-8 and TRBJ1-1, is GAGVSQSPRYKVAKRGQDVALRCDPISGHVSLFWYQQALGQGPEFLTYFQNEAQLDKSGLPSDRFFAERPEGSVSTLKIQRTQQEDSAVYLCASSLGSNTEAFFGQGTRLTVV.

The chain uses TRBV18 and TRBJ1-1; no clear D gene. Looked up from germline, CDR1 is KGHSH and CDR2 is LQKENI. The V end was cut by 2 bases, the J end by 7 bases, with 5 bases between. CDR3 size: 11 residues. This CDR3 is CASSPEGEAFF. CDR3 in DNA: TGTGCCAGCTCACCAGAGGGTGAAGCTTTCTTT.

The chain recombines TRBV13 with TRBJ2-1, with 14 bases that match TRBD2. The V gene's germline CDR1 is PRHDT and CDR2 FYEKMQ (reference sequence). The V segment lost 4 bases and the J segment 6 bases; nucleotides outside the gene matches: 14. The CDR3 is 19 amino acids. The CDR3 DNA sequence: TGTGCCAGCAGCTCAAGGGGACTAGCGGGAGAAGGAAGGTTCAATGAGCAGTTCTTC. The encoded protein is CASSSRGLAGEGRFNEQFF.

The chain has TRBV9 and TRBJ2-2; a weak D match, TRBD1 (6 bases). Germline CDR1 SGDLS, CDR2 YYNGEE. The CDR3 has 17 amino acids. V shed 0 bases and J shed 6 bases, with 18 bases lying between them. CDR3 residues: CASSVVGTGTRAGELFF. CDR3 coding DNA: TGTGCCAGCAGCGTAGTTGGGACCGGGACACGCGCCGGGGAGCTGTTTTTT.

This clone showed up just once. The chain uses TRBV7-2 and TRBJ1-1, with D maybe TRBD1 (5 bases). The CDR3 spans 12 residues. Germline V lookup: CDR1 SGHTA, CDR2 FQGNSA. The V end was cut by 3 bases, the J end by 7 bases, with 9 bases between. For the CDR3, the DNA is TGTGCCAGCAGCTTTAGGGGTCTTGAAGCTTTCTTT. Encoded protein: CASSFRGLEAFF.